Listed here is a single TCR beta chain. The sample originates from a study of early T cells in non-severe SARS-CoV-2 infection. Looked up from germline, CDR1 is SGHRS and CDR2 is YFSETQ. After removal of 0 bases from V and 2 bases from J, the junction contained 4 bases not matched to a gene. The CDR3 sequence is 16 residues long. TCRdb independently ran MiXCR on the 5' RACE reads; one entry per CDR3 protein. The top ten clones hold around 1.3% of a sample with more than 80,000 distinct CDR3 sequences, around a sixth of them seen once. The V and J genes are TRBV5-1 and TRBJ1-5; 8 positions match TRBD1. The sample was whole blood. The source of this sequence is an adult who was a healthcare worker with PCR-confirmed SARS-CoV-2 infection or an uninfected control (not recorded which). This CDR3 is CASSLGTGIGNQPQHF. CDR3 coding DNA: TGCGCCAGCAGCTTGGGGACAGGGATCGGCAATCAGCCCCAGCATTTT.